These 23 T cell receptor beta chains originate from one sample sequenced in a study of graft-versus-host responses after intestinal transplantation. Sequencing used immunoSEQ multiplex PCR; TCRdb keeps in-frame clones, though not all of them. The sample comprises 100,000 or so clones, approximately 92% of which are singletons, and about 1.1% rests with the top ten. Their recognized antigens are unknown. The material sequenced was unstimulated CD8+ T cells sorted from spleen or lymph node cells, taken before transplant. Every receptor here comes from a human donor who was the organ donor for an intestinal transplant.

The chain joins TRBV28 to TRBJ2-1, with D maybe TRBD1 (6 bases). V gave up 5 bases and J gave up 2 bases, with 19 bases separating them. Looked up from germline, CDR1 is MDHEN and CDR2 is SYDVKM. The CDR3 is 17 residues long. The CDR3 DNA reads as TGTGCCAGCAGTCGCCGTAACAGGGCCCTACCCTACAATGAGCAGTTCTTC. Its translation is CASSRRNRALPYNEQFF. Variable domain in full (rest from reference TRBV28 and TRBJ2-1): DVKVTQSSRYLVKRTGEKVFLECVQDMDHENMFWYRQDPGLGLRLIYFSYDVKMKEKGDIPEGYSVSREKKERFSLILESASTNQTSMYLCASSRRNRALPYNEQFFGPGTRLTVL.

The chain carries TRBV19 and TRBJ2-6, with D maybe TRBD1 (5 bases). Per the germline V gene, CDR1 is LNHDA and CDR2 is SQIVND (reference sequence). There are 15 residues in the CDR3. V gave up 4 bases and J gave up 1 base, with 8 bases separating them. DNA for the CDR3: TGTGCCAGTAGTACCTGGACATCTGGGGCCAACGTCCTGACTTTC. Its translation: CASSTWTSGANVLTF. The entire variable domain, with the rest obtained from reference TRBV19 and TRBJ2-6, is as follows: DGGITQSPKYLFRKEGQNVTLSCEQNLNHDAMYWYRQDPGQGLRLIYYSQIVNDFQKGDIAEGYSVSREKKESFPLTVTSAQKNPTAFYLCASSTWTSGANVLTFGAGSRLTVL.

The chain has TRBV19 and TRBJ2-7, with no clear D. The V gene lost 3 bases and the J gene lost 1 base, with 10 bases spanning the gap. The CDR3 spans 14 residues. The germline V gene encodes CDR1 LNHDA and CDR2 SQIVND (reference sequence). DNA for the CDR3: TGTGCCAGTAGTATCGCTCAGTCTTCCTACGAGCAGTACTTC. This translates into CASSIAQSSYEQYF.

V is TRBV7-9 and J is TRBJ2-7, with D perhaps TRBD1 (5 bases). Looked up from germline, CDR1 is SEHNR and CDR2 is FQNEAQ (reference sequence). The CDR3 contains 16 residues. V was pared by 2 bases and J by 3 bases, with 17 bases between. CDR3 nucleotide sequence: TGTGCCAGCAGCTTATCGCAGGGCCTGGATATCTACGAGCAGTACTTC. Residues: CASSLSQGLDIYEQYF.

Written as DNA, the CDR3 is TGTGCCGGAGACACAGGGTTACGCTATGGCTACACCTTC. This encodes CAGDTGLRYGYTF. V gene TRBV2 combines with J gene TRBJ1-2, with TRBD1 as a possible D gene (6 bases). Trimming removed 11 bases from V and 4 bases from J, with 17 bases in between. The CDR3 length is 13 residues. Germline CDR1 SNHLY, CDR2 FYNNEI.

The chain recombines TRBV7-9 with TRBJ2-1; D is unclear. CDR3 length equals 13 residues. Germline assignment: CDR1 SEHNR and CDR2 FQNEAQ (reference sequence). V gave up 2 bases and J gave up 5 bases, with 7 bases separating them. CDR3 region: CASSLSRNNEQFF. The CDR3 DNA reads TGTGCCAGCAGCTTATCCAGGAACAATGAGCAGTTCTTC.

This chain links TRBV28 with TRBJ2-7, with D perhaps matching TRBD1 (6 bases). The CDR3 consists of 13 residues. V was shortened by 3 bases and J by 6 bases, with 12 bases between the two germline ends. Germline V gene data show CDR1 as MDHEN and CDR2 as SYDVKM. CDR3 coding DNA: TGTGCCAGCAGTTTGGAACAGGGTGCCGAGCAGTACTTC. It codes for CASSLEQGAEQYF.

This chain joins TRBV7-6 and TRBJ2-7; D possibly corresponds to TRBD1 (5 bases). V was shortened by 5 bases and J by 0 bases, with 5 bases between the two germline ends. This CDR3 is 12 amino acids long. In germline, CDR1 is SGHVS, CDR2 FNYEAQ. The DNA of the CDR3 is TGTGCCAGCAGCGACAGCTCCTACGAGCAGTACTTC. Its translation: CASSDSSYEQYF.

The chain carries TRBV28 and TRBJ1-1; D gene unclear. With 4 bases removed from V and 0 bases from J, the gap between germline ends came to 12 bases. The CDR3 totals 15 residues. Germline V gives CDR1 MDHEN, CDR2 SYDVKM. The CDR3 sequence is CASSSPRTMNTEAFF. In DNA form, the CDR3 reads TGTGCCAGCAGTTCCCCCCGCACAATGAACACTGAAGCTTTCTTT. The full variable domain, with the rest looked up from reference TRBV28 and TRBJ1-1, is DVKVTQSSRYLVKRTGEKVFLECVQDMDHENMFWYRQDPGLGLRLIYFSYDVKMKEKGDIPEGYSVSREKKERFSLILESASTNQTSMYLCASSSPRTMNTEAFFGQGTRLTVV.

The chain has TRBV6-1 and TRBJ1-1, with TRBD1 as a possible D gene (6 bases). Germline V lookup: CDR1 MNHNS, CDR2 SASEGT. Trimming removed 7 bases at V and 0 bases at J, with 12 bases between. The CDR3 contains 14 residues. The CDR3 sequence: CASTPTGMNTEAFF. The CDR3 DNA reads as TGTGCCAGCACCCCCACAGGGATGAACACTGAAGCTTTCTTT.

Note on this clone: The junction and the germline gene differ at one end; a read error may be behind it. The genes are TRBV9 and TRBJ2-5; 7 bases are a match to TRBD2. The length of the CDR3 is 14 residues. Germline V gene data show CDR1 as SGDLS and CDR2 as YYNGEE. The CDR3 loop reads CANSPPGGLKTQYF. The CDR3 nucleotides are TGTGCCAACAGCCCCCCCGGGGGACTAAAGACCCAGTACTTC.

The rearrangement joins TRBV19 to TRBJ2-3; 7 nucleotides match TRBD2. J lost 0 bases, V lost 4 bases, and 4 bases had no gene match. This CDR3 contains 15 residues. Germline loops: CDR1 LNHDA, CDR2 SQIVND (reference sequence). DNA of the CDR3: TGTGCCAGTAGTAAGCTAGCGGTAAGCACAGATACGCAGTATTTT. Its translation: CASSKLAVSTDTQYF.

The chain uses TRBV19 and TRBJ2-2, with D maybe TRBD2 (5 bases). With 4 bases removed from V and 7 bases from J, the gap between germline ends came to 16 bases. CDR1 LNHDA and CDR2 SQIVND come from the germline V gene (reference sequence). The CDR3 runs 15 residues. CDR3 loop: CASSTSLGAIGELFF. CDR3 in DNA: TGTGCCAGTAGTACCTCCCTGGGAGCAATCGGGGAGCTGTTTTTT.

The chain couples TRBV4-1 to TRBJ2-2, with 7 positions matching TRBD2. Germline V gene data show CDR1 as MGHRA and CDR2 as YSYEKL. The CDR3 runs 16 residues. Losses at the gene ends were 4 bases for V and 0 bases for J; bases not matched to a gene: 5. CDR3 bases: TGCGCCAGCAGCCTGGCGGGGGACGCGAACACCGGGGAGCTGTTTTTT. Protein product: CASSLAGDANTGELFF.

The genes are TRBV27 and TRBJ2-1, with D possibly matching TRBD2 (6 bases). Per germline, CDR1 MNHEY and CDR2 SMNVEV (reference sequence). The V end was cut by 5 bases, the J end by 2 bases, with 16 bases between. The CDR3 covers 16 residues. Here the CDR3 reads CASSLSGRTAYNEQFF. The DNA for the CDR3 is TGTGCCAGCAGTCTCTCCGGGAGAACCGCCTACAATGAGCAGTTCTTC.

The chain joins TRBV7-6 to TRBJ2-5; 9 nucleotides line up with TRBD1. The closer fit of TRBJ2-7 to the DNA end suggests the J call may be wrong. The CDR3 consists of 16 residues. Germline V gives CDR1 SGHVS, CDR2 FNYEAQ. CDR3 DNA sequence: TGTGCCAGCAGCGAGGGACCACGGGACAGGGACTACGAGCAGTACTTC. Its protein product is CASSEGPRDRDYEQYF.

The chain is built from TRBV7-9 and TRBJ2-7, with 9 nucleotides matching TRBD1. The trim removed 5 bases at V and 5 bases at J, leaving 10 bases unmatched. The germline V gene encodes CDR1 SEHNR and CDR2 FQNEAQ (reference sequence). The CDR3 has 15 residues. CDR3: CASSNPGQGFHEQYF. The CDR3 nucleotides are TGTGCCAGCAGCAACCCGGGACAGGGTTTCCACGAGCAGTACTTC.

The rearrangement joins TRBV27 to TRBJ1-2, with TRBD1 identical over 11 bases. Looked up from germline, CDR1 is MNHEY and CDR2 is SMNVEV (reference sequence). Losses at the gene ends were 3 bases for V and 5 bases for J; bases not matched to a gene: 5. This CDR3 has 15 residues. CDR3 in amino acids: CASSFGQGARYGYTF. For the CDR3, the DNA is TGTGCCAGCAGTTTCGGACAGGGGGCGCGTTATGGCTACACCTTC.

The chain carries TRBV27 and TRBJ2-1; 10 bases fit TRBD2. Germline lookup yields CDR1 MNHEY and CDR2 SMNVEV (reference sequence). This CDR3 has 14 amino acids. The trim removed 8 bases at V and 2 bases at J, leaving 3 bases unmatched. CDR3 coding DNA: TGTGCCAGCCAAACTAGCGGGGCCTACAATGAGCAGTTCTTC. It encodes CASQTSGAYNEQFF.

This chain connects TRBV30 to TRBJ2-3; the D gene is possibly TRBD1 (5 bases). The V end lost 0 bases, the J end lost 0 bases, and 25 bases lay between the germline ends. Germline CDR1 is GTSNPN and CDR2 is SVGIG (reference sequence). The CDR3 has 20 residues. CDR3 loop: CAWSVPDSQYLSSSTDTQYF. In nucleotides, the CDR3 is TGTGCCTGGAGTGTACCCGACAGCCAATACCTAAGTTCTAGCACAGATACGCAGTATTTT.

The chain recombines TRBV19 with TRBJ2-7; the D gene is possibly TRBD2 (5 bases). Germline values: CDR1 LNHDA, CDR2 SQIVND (reference sequence). The germline V and J ends were trimmed by 3 bases and 2 bases, with 8 bases remaining between them. The CDR3 has 13 amino acids. This CDR3 is CASSMGEAYEQYF. CDR3 coding DNA: TGTGCCAGTAGTATGGGAGAGGCCTACGAGCAGTACTTC.

The chain employs TRBV6-5 and TRBJ2-3; D may be TRBD1 (5 bases). Germline CDR1 MNHEY, CDR2 SVGAGI. The CDR3 extends over 14 amino acids. Trimming took off 7 bases at V and 4 bases at J, with 15 bases between the two ends. CDR3: CASKGYNGSDTQYF. CDR3 DNA: TGTGCCAGCAAGGGGTATAACGGGTCAGATACGCAGTATTTT.

In its sample, this clone was seen a few times. The chain recombines TRBV6-4 with TRBJ2-3, with TRBD2 as a possible D gene (6 bases). Germline assignment: CDR1 MRHNA and CDR2 SNTAGT. CDR3 length: 15 residues. Deletions cut 3 bases from V and 2 bases from J, with 12 bases between. The CDR3 nucleotides are TGTGCCAGCAGTGAGGGTTCGGGAGCCACAGATACGCAGTATTTT. This sequence encodes CASSEGSGATDTQYF.